This T cell receptor beta chain was observed in a study of Ad26.COV2.S vaccination and SARS-CoV-2 variants. Study background: This donor came from the COV1001 trial of Ad26.COV2.S.

Remarks on this clone: Its target is not known. The junction shows a germline mismatch at one end, possibly a read error.

Treatment in this sample: roughly 19 received Ad26.COV2.S at low or high dose, single or two shots; five or six received placebo; per-sample allocation not given. Collection of samples fell on day 63 after the first vaccine or placebo injection. At a Boston site, the person donating was an adult of 18-55 years. Study findings and constraints: Similar non-spike TCR breadth was observed in recipients of vaccine and of placebo. Greater spike-specific TCR breadth was seen in vaccine recipients than in placebo recipients.

There are 17 residues in the CDR3. Germline lookup yields CDR1 SGHVS and CDR2 FQNEAQ. Sequenced by immunoSEQ multiplex PCR; TCRdb stores in-frame clones only, minus some. This sample has hundreds of thousands of clones, with less than 90% found just once. The chain has TRBV7-8 and TRBJ1-4; D gene uncertain. Sequencing used peripheral blood, obtained in a trial of Ad26.COV2.S vaccine versus placebo. The TCR was taken from a person aged 18-65 years who received the Ad26.COV2.S COVID-19 vaccine or a placebo. CDR3 amino acids: CASSLGVTQTTNEKLFF. For the CDR3, the DNA is TGTGCCAGCAGCTTAGGTGTCACTCAGACAACGAATGAAAAACTGTTTTTT.